The sequence of this TCR beta chain was determined in a study of beta chain features in type 1 diabetes. Whole-study findings and limits: A moderate, significant TCRB CDR3 shortening appeared in type 1 diabetes across four CD4+ subsets. Using cDNA template may skew counts toward highly expressing activated cells.

Notes on this clone: Its matching antigen is unknown.

With 10 bases clipped from V and 5 bases from J, the junction kept 13 bases outside the gene matches. This CDR3 is 14 amino acids long. Germline loops: CDR1 ENHRY, CDR2 SYGVKD. The whole isolated RNA underwent reverse transcription, so sequencing captured expressed TCRB transcripts. Clones were sequenced by immunoSEQ multiplex PCR, and TCRdb holds only the in-frame ones, with some missing. Of some 350,000 clones listed, 8.5% to 10% are singletons. This sequence was found in a man aged 30-40 years with type 1 diabetes. Input material: central memory CD4+ T cells from blood. This chain joins TRBV10-3 and TRBJ2-5; 7 positions agree with TRBD1. The CDR3, as DNA: TGTGCCACCTCCCTACAGGGGCCCAGGGAGACCCAGTACTTC. Encoded protein: CATSLQGPRETQYF.